Listed below are T cell receptor beta chains from one sample, sequenced in a study of T-cell reconstitution after alpha-beta-depleted transplantation in children. Each CDR3 protein is one row after TCRdb ran MiXCR on the PCR reads. This table has some 6,000 distinct CDR3 sequences, roughly 17% appearing once. The material was PBMCs, mostly from graft donor cells, obtained 60 days after TCRalphabeta/CD19-depleted stem cell transplant. The source of these receptors is a male patient between 5 and 17 years old who had a stem cell transplant for acute myeloid leukemia, so the T cells may come from the graft donor. Each CDR3 is given with its conserved first and last residue. The order of the fields is clone size, J gene, D gene, V gene, CDR3 length, CDR3 protein, CDR3 DNA. A D gene is named only where the DNA matches it firmly. Size values are once, few and many counts, or a class for expanded clones, and some rows have none.

clone size: few
J gene: TRBJ2-1
D gene: TRBD2
V gene: TRBV9
CDR3 length: 15
CDR3 protein: CASSVRLAAYNEQFF
CDR3 DNA: TGTGCCAGCAGCGTTCGACTAGCGGCCTACAATGAGCAGTTCTTC

clone size: few
J gene: TRBJ2-2
D gene: TRBD2
V gene: TRBV6-2/TRBV6-3
CDR3 length: 15
CDR3 protein: CASSSGTSTTGELFF
CDR3 DNA: TGTGCCAGCAGCTCCGGGACTAGTACCACCGGGGAGCTGTTTTTT

clone size: few
J gene: TRBJ1-2
D gene: NA
V gene: TRBV3-1
CDR3 length: 15
CDR3 protein: CASRPVGDLNYGYTF
CDR3 DNA: TGTGCCAGCAGACCCGTTGGGGACCTTAACTATGGCTACACCTTC

clone size: NA
J gene: TRBJ2-7
D gene: TRBD2
V gene: TRBV6-8
CDR3 length: 19
CDR3 protein: CASSSQTPGTIAGSPEQYF
CDR3 DNA: TGTGCCAGCAGTTCTCAAACCCCCGGGACTATAGCGGGAAGTCCCGAGCAGTACTTC

clone size: few
J gene: TRBJ2-1
D gene: TRBD2
V gene: TRBV28
CDR3 length: 15
CDR3 protein: CASSAGTSGRPTAGF
CDR3 DNA: TGTGCCAGCAGTGCCGGGACTAGCGGGAGGCCAACCGCGGGCTTC

clone size: few
J gene: TRBJ2-1
D gene: TRBD2
V gene: TRBV4-3
CDR3 length: 19
CDR3 protein: CASSQGQREGRSSYNEQFF
CDR3 DNA: TGCGCCAGCAGCCAAGGCCAGCGGGAGGGCCGAAGCTCCTACAATGAGCAGTTCTTC

clone size: NA
J gene: TRBJ1-1
D gene: NA
V gene: TRBV20-1
CDR3 length: 15
CDR3 protein: CSATGWGSMNTEAFF
CDR3 DNA: TGCAGTGCTACGGGGTGGGGCAGCATGAACACTGAAGCTTTCTTT

clone size: NA
J gene: TRBJ2-7
D gene: NA
V gene: TRBV12-3/TRBV12-4
CDR3 length: 14
CDR3 protein: CASSLAGPTYEQYF
CDR3 DNA: TGTGCCAGCAGTTTAGCGGGACCCACCTACGAGCAGTACTTC

clone size: NA
J gene: TRBJ2-6
D gene: NA
V gene: TRBV29-1
CDR3 length: 15
CDR3 protein: CSVEVGGPGANVLTF
CDR3 DNA: TGCAGCGTTGAAGTTGGGGGGCCTGGGGCCAACGTCCTGACTTTC

clone size: medium-sized
J gene: TRBJ2-5
D gene: NA
V gene: TRBV6-2/TRBV6-3
CDR3 length: 14
CDR3 protein: CASILAGSQETQYF
CDR3 DNA: TGTGCCAGCATCTTAGCAGGTAGCCAAGAGACCCAGTACTTC

clone size: NA
J gene: TRBJ1-1
D gene: TRBD1
V gene: TRBV5-6
CDR3 length: 16
CDR3 protein: CASSLTPRQGNTEAFF
CDR3 DNA: TGTGCCAGCAGTCTGACCCCACGACAGGGGAACACTGAAGCTTTCTTT

clone size: few
J gene: TRBJ2-5
D gene: NA
V gene: TRBV30
CDR3 length: 11
CDR3 protein: CAWSVKETQYF
CDR3 DNA: TGTGCCTGGAGTGTGAAAGAGACCCAGTACTTC

clone size: NA
J gene: TRBJ1-1
D gene: NA
V gene: TRBV19
CDR3 length: 13
CDR3 protein: CASSIGLHTEAFF
CDR3 DNA: TGTGCCAGTAGTATAGGCCTCCACACTGAAGCTTTCTTT

clone size: few
J gene: TRBJ1-1
D gene: NA
V gene: TRBV18
CDR3 length: 14
CDR3 protein: CASSPMDSYTEAFF
CDR3 DNA: TGTGCCAGCTCACCAATGGACTCCTACACTGAAGCTTTCTTT

clone size: few
J gene: TRBJ2-2
D gene: NA
V gene: TRBV11-3
CDR3 length: 14
CDR3 protein: CASSTRPYTGELFF
CDR3 DNA: TGTGCCAGCAGCACCCGACCATACACCGGGGAGCTGTTTTTT

clone size: medium-sized
J gene: TRBJ1-2
D gene: NA
V gene: TRBV6-5
CDR3 length: 17
CDR3 protein: CASSYLSTRRANYGYTF
CDR3 DNA: TGTGCCAGCAGTTACTTATCGACGAGGCGCGCCAACTATGGCTACACCTTC

clone size: few
J gene: TRBJ1-4
D gene: TRBD1
V gene: TRBV28
CDR3 length: 15
CDR3 protein: CASSSPQGANEKLFF
CDR3 DNA: TGTGCCAGCAGTTCCCCACAGGGGGCTAATGAAAAACTGTTTTTT

clone size: NA
J gene: TRBJ1-4
D gene: NA
V gene: TRBV29-1
CDR3 length: 13
CDR3 protein: CSVPGATNEKLFF
CDR3 DNA: TGCAGCGTCCCTGGGGCAACTAATGAAAAACTGTTTTTT

clone size: NA
J gene: TRBJ2-3
D gene: TRBD2
V gene: TRBV7-2
CDR3 length: 16
CDR3 protein: CASSLWAGGPGDTQYF
CDR3 DNA: TGTGCCAGCAGCTTATGGGCGGGGGGGCCGGGAGATACGCAGTATTTT

clone size: NA
J gene: TRBJ2-5
D gene: NA
V gene: TRBV18
CDR3 length: 16
CDR3 protein: CASSRWTPQGSETQYF
CDR3 DNA: TGTGCCAGCTCACGTTGGACTCCACAGGGCAGCGAGACCCAGTACTTC

clone size: NA
J gene: TRBJ2-7
D gene: NA
V gene: TRBV6-1
CDR3 length: 11
CDR3 protein: CASSETLRQYF
CDR3 DNA: TGTGCCAGCAGTGAAACCCTGCGGCAGTACTTC